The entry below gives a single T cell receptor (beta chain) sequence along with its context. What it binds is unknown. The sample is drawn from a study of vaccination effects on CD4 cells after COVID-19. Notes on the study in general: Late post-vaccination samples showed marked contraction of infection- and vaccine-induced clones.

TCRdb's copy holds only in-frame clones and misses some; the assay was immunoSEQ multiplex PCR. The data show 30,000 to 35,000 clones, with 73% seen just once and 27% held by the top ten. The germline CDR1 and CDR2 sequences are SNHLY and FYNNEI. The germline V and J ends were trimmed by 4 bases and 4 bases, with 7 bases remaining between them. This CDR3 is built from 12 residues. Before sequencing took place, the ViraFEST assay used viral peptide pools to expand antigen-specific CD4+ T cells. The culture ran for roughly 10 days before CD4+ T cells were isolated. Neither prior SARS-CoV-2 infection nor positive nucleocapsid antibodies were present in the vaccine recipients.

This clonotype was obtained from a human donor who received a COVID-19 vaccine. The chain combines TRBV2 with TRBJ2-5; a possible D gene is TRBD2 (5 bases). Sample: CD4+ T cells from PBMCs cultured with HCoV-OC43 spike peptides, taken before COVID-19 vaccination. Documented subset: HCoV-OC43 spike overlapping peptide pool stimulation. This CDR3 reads CASSVRGETQYF. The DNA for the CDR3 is TGTGCCAGCAGTGTACGGGGAGAGACCCAGTACTTC.